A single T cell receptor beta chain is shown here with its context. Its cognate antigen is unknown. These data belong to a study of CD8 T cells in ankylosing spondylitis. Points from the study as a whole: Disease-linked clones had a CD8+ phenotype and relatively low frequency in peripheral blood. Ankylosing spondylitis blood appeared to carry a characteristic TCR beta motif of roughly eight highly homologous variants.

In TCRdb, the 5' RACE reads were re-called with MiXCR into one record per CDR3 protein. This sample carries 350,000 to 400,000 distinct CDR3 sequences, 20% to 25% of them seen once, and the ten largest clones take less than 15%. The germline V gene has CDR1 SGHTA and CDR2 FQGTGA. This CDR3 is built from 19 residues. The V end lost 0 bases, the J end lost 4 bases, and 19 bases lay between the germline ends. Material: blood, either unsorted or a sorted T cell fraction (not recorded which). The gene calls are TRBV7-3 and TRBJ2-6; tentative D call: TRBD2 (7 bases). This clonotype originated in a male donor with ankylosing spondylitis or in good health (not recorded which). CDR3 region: CASSLTGGPPGLGANVLTF. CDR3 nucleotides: TGTGCCAGCAGCTTAACCGGGGGGCCCCCCGGGTTAGGGGCCAACGTCCTGACTTTC.